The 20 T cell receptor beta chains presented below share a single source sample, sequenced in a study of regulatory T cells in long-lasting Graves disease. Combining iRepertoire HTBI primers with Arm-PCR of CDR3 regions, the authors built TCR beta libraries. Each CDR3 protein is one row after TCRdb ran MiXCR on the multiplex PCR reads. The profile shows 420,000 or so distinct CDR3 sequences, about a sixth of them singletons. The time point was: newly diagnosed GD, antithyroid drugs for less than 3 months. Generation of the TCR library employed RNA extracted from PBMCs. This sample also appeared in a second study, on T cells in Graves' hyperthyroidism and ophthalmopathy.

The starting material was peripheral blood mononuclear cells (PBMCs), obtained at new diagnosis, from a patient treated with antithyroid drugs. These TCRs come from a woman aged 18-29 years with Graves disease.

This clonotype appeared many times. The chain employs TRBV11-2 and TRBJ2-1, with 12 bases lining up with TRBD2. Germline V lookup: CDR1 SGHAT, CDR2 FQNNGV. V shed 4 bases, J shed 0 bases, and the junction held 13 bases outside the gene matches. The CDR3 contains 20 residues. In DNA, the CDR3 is TGTGCCAGCAGCTCGAGACTAGCGGGAGAGTGGAGGATCTCCTACAATGAGCAGTTCTTC. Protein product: CASSSRLAGEWRISYNEQFF.

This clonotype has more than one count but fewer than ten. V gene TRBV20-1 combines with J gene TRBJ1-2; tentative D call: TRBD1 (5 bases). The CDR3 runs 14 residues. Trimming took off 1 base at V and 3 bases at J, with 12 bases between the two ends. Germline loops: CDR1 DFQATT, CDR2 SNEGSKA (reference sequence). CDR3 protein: CSARGLSGDYGYTF. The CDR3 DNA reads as TGCAGTGCTAGAGGTTTATCGGGGGACTATGGCTACACCTTC.

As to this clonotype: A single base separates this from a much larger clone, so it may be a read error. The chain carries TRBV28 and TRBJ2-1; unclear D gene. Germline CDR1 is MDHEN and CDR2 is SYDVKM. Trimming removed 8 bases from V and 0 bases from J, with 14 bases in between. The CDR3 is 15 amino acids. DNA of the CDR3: TGTGCCAGCTCCTGGCGCGGAAGCTCCTACAATGAGCAGTTCTTC. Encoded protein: CASSWRGSSYNEQFF. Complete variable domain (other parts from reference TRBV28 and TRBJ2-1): DVKVTQSSRYLVKRTGEKVFLECVQDMDHENMFWYRQDPGLGLRLIYFSYDVKMKEKGDIPEGYSVSREKKERFSLILESASTNQTSMYLCASSWRGSSYNEQFFGPGTRLTVL.

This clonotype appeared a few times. The DNA of the CDR3 is TGTGCCAGCAGCCAAGAGGCTGGGGGCGGCTACACCTTC. It yields the protein CASSQEAGGGYTF. The chain joins TRBV3-1 to TRBJ1-2; weak D call: TRBD1 (6 bases). The germline V gene encodes CDR1 LGHDT and CDR2 YNNKEL (reference sequence). Trimming removed 0 bases from V and 8 bases from J, with 10 bases in between. The CDR3 has 13 residues.

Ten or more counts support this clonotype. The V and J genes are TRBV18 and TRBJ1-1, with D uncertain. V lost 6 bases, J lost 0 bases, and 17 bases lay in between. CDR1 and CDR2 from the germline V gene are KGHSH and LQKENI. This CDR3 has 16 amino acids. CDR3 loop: CASSDFAGRMNTEAFF. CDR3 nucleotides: TGTGCCAGCTCCGACTTTGCGGGGAGGATGAACACTGAAGCTTTCTTT.

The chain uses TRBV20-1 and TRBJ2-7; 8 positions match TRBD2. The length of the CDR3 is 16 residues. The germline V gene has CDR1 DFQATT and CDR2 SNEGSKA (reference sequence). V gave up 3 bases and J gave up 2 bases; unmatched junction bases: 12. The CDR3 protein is CSARNPSSGTTYEQYF. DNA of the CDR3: TGCAGTGCTAGGAACCCAAGTAGCGGGACCACCTACGAGCAGTACTTC.

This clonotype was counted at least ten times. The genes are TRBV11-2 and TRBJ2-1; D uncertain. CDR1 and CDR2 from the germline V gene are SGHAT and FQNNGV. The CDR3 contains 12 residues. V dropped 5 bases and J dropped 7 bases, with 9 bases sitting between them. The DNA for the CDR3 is TGTGCCAGCAGCCCAAGCACGAATGAGCAGTTCTTC. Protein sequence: CASSPSTNEQFF.

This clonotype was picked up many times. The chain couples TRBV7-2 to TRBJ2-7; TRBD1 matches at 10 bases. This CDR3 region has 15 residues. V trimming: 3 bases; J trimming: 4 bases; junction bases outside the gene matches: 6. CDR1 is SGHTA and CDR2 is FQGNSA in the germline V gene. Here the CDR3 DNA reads TGTGCCAGCAGCTTCGGACAGGGGGGATTTTACGAGCAGTACTTC. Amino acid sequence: CASSFGQGGFYEQYF.

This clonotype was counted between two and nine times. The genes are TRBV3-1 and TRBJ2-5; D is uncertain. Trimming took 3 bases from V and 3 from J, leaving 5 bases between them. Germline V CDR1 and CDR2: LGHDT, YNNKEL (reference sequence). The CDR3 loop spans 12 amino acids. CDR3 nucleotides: TGTGCCAGCAGCCATTACAAAGAGACCCAGTACTTC. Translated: CASSHYKETQYF.

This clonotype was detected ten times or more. DNA of the CDR3: TGTGCCTGGAGGGCGCCGGGCAGGGAGCAGTTCTTC. It yields the protein CAWRAPGREQFF. The chain has TRBV30 and TRBJ2-1, with D uncertain. Deletions cut 3 bases from V and 10 bases from J, with 13 bases between. This CDR3 comprises 12 residues. Germline V gene lookup returns CDR1 GTSNPN and CDR2 SVGIG (reference sequence).

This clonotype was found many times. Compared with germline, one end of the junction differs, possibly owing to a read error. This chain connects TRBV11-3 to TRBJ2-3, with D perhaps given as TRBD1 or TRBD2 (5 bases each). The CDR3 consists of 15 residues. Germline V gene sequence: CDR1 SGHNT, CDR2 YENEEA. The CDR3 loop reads CASSPGASSTDTQYF. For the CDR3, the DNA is TGCGCCAGCAGCCCCGGGGCGTCCAGCACAGATACGCAGTATTTT.

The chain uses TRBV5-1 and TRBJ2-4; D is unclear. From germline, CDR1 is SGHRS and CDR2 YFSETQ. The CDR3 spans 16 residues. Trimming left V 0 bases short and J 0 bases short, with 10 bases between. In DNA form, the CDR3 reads TGCGCCAGCAGCTTGGGCGATCTTCTAGCCAAAAACATTCAGTACTTC. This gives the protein CASSLGDLLAKNIQYF.

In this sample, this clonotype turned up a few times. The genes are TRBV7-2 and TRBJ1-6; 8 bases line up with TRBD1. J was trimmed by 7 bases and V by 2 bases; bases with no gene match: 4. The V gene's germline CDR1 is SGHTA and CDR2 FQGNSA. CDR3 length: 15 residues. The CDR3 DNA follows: TGTGCCAGCAGCTTACAGGGGGCGTTGAATTCACCCCTCCACTTT. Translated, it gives CASSLQGALNSPLHF.

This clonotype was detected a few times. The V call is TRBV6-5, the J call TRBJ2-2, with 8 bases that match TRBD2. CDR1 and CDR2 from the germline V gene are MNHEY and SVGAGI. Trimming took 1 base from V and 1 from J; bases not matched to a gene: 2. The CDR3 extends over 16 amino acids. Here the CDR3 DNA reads TGTGCCAGCAGTTACTTGCTAGCGGGGAACACCGGGGAGCTGTTTTTT. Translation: CASSYLLAGNTGELFF.

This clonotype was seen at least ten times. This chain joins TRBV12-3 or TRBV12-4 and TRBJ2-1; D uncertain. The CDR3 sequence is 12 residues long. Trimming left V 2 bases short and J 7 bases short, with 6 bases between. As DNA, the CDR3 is TGTGCCAGCAGTTTAATAGGGAATGAGCAGTTCTTC. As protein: CASSLIGNEQFF.

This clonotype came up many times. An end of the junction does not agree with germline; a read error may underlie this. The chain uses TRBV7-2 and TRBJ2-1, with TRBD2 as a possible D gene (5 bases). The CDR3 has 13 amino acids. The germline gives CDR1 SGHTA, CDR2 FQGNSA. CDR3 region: CASSFAPSGGPQF. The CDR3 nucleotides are TGTGCCAGCAGCTTTGCTCCCAGCGGAGGACCACAGTTC.

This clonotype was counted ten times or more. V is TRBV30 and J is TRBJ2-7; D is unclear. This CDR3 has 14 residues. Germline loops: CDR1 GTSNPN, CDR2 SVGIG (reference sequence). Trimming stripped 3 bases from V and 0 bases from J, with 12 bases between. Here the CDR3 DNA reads TGTGCCTGGAGCAAGGGCTTGGGCTCCTACGAGCAGTACTTC. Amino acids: CAWSKGLGSYEQYF.

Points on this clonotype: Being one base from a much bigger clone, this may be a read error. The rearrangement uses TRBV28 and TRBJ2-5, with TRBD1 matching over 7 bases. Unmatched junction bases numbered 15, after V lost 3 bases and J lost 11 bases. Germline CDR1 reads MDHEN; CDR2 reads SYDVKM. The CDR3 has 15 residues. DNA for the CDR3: TGTGCCAGCAGTTTGATACCGGGACAGTACAATGAGCAGTACTTC. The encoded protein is CASSLIPGQYNEQYF.

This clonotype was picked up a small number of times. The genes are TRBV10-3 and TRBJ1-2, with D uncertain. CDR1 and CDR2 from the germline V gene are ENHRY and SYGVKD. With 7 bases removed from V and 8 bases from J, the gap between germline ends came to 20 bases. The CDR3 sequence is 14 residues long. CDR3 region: CAINSGKRLLGYTF. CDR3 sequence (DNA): TGTGCCATCAACTCCGGGAAGAGGCTTCTGGGCTACACCTTC.

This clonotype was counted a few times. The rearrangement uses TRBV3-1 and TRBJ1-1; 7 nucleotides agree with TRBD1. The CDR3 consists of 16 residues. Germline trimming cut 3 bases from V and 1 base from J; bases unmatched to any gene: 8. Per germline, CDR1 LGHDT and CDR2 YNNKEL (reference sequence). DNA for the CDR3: TGTGCCAGCAGCCACGGGGCCTCAGGGGGGAACACTGAAGCTTTCTTT. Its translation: CASSHGASGGNTEAFF.